The present T cell receptor beta chain was sequenced within a study of beta chain features in type 1 diabetes. This clone was recorded a few times. The antigen is unknown. Whole-study results and caveats: Small HLA sub-analyses could not settle whether HLA shapes TCRB rearrangement.

Of the isolated RNA, all was reverse transcribed, and so the sequenced material was expressed TCRB transcripts. Method: immunoSEQ multiplex PCR; TCRdb's copy keeps in-frame clones and lacks some. Among 150,000 to 190,000 clones listed, over 7.5% were seen once. The germline CDR1 and CDR2 sequences are MNHEY and SVGAGI. The J segment lost 5 bases and the V segment lost 4 bases, leaving 7 bases of the junction unmatched. The CDR3 runs 14 residues. The J gene is TRBJ2-5, the V gene TRBV6-5, with 7 bases fitting TRBD1. The sequencing input was central memory CD4+ T cells from blood. The clonotype was recovered from a man younger than 35 in good health. The CDR3 nucleotides read TGTGCCAGCAGTTTGGGCCTCAGGGGGGAGACCCAGTACTTC. It is translated as CASSLGLRGETQYF.